The clone carrying this T cell receptor beta chain has only one observation. The same CDR3 can be traced to other DNA sequences in this sample. Germline V lookup: CDR1 GTSNPN, CDR2 SVGIG (reference sequence). V was clipped by 0 bases and J by 0 bases, with 9 bases between them. The CDR3 contains 15 residues. Data came from immunoSEQ multiplex PCR; TCRdb stores just in-frame clones and leaves some out. The sample lists about 88,000 clones, roughly 88% occurring once. Thawed, overnight-rested PBMC were stained with GMM-loaded CD1B tetramer, viability dye and anti-CD3, then sorted. C32 glucose monomycolate from Rhodococcus equi was loaded onto the CD1B tetramers. Each donor contributed roughly 100,000 sorted tetramer-negative cells. The data are from a study of T cells in tuberculosis. Overall study context: The T cells targeted glucose monomycolate, a mycobacterial lipid, via CD1B.

The V gene is TRBV30, the J gene TRBJ1-3, with D possibly TRBD1 on 5 matching bases. The source is an adult woman with latent tuberculosis. Material for sequencing was CD1b-GMM tetramer-negative cells sorted from PBMCs. Here the CDR3 reads CAWSVRRGSGNTIYF. The CDR3 nucleotides read TGTGCCTGGAGTGTTAGGAGGGGCTCTGGAAACACCATATATTTT. Full variable domain (rest looked up from reference TRBV30 and TRBJ1-3): SQTIHQWPATLVQPVGSPLSLECTVEGTSNPNLYWYRQAAGRGLQLLFYSVGIGQISSEVPQNLSASRPQDRQFILSSKKLLLSDSGFYLCAWSVRRGSGNTIYFGEGSWLTVV.